This T cell receptor (beta chain) was retrieved from a study of blood T cell repertoires in COVID-19. Sequencing used immunoSEQ multiplex PCR; TCRdb keeps in-frame clones, though not all of them. The table includes 65,000 to 70,000 clones, around nine tenths detected once. From germline, CDR1 is GTSNPN and CDR2 SVGIG (reference sequence). CDR3 length: 15 amino acids. The V segment lost 6 bases and the J segment 2 bases; nucleotides outside the gene matches: 7. Material for sequencing was peripheral blood. This rearrangement joins TRBV30 to TRBJ2-3; 11 bases are shared with TRBD2. This TCR was sampled from a woman of 80 years or more with acute or convalescent COVID-19. CDR3 DNA: TGTGCCTGTGGCGTAGCGGGAGGGGTCACAGATACGCAGTATTTT. Encoded protein: CACGVAGGVTDTQYF.